This T cell receptor beta chain was recorded in a study of blood T cells in healthy people across ages. Study information: About one barcoded beta molecule per two T cells was the capture yield of template switching.

Russia was home to the donors, healthy Caucasian individuals aged about 6 to 100. Next came a second PCR, run for roughly 6 to 11 cycles, which used a sample-barcoded 5' primer along with a J-beta primer mix. There were at least 3 million CDR3-containing paired-end reads obtained from each sample. One entry per CDR3 protein, called by TCRdb with MiXCR from the 5' RACE reads. Among approximately 1,700,000 distinct CDR3 sequences listed, 30% to 40% were seen once. The source is a human donor in good health. Specimen: blood.

The CDR3 protein is CASSLTGAEIGYTF. The CDR3 coding sequence is TGTGCCAGCAGCTTAACCGGGGCAGAAATCGGCTACACCTTC. The gene calls are TRBV5-6 and TRBJ1-2; possibly TRBD1 for D (5 bases). Between the trimmed V and J ends, which lost 2 bases and 8 bases, there was a span of 16 bases. Germline lookup yields CDR1 SGHDT and CDR2 YYEEEE. The CDR3 length is 14 residues.